This T cell receptor beta chain was sequenced during a study of beta chain features in type 1 diabetes. This clone was seen more than once but under ten times. Its antigen is not identified. Study observations and caveats: Type 1 diabetes patients showed a moderate but significant shortening of TCRB CDR3s in all four CD4+ subsets. Amplification by PCR could prefer shorter templates, with the same effect in patients and controls.

Every isolated RNA sample was fully reverse transcribed, so sequencing captured expressed TCRB transcripts. Measured with immunoSEQ multiplex PCR; TCRdb has only the in-frame clones, and not every one. This table holds about 360,000 clones, roughly 12% found once. V shed 4 bases, J shed 2 bases, and the junction held 11 bases outside the gene matches. Germline CDR1 SGHRS, CDR2 YFSETQ. The length of the CDR3 is 16 residues. The clonotype comes from a woman younger than 35 with type 1 diabetes. The chain employs TRBV5-1 and TRBJ2-5, with TRBD2 matching over 7 bases. Sequencing input: naive CD4+ T cells from blood. In nucleotides, the CDR3 is TGCGCCAGCAGCCCGTATGCGAGGCGGGGGCAAGAGACCCAGTACTTC. This translates into CASSPYARRGQETQYF. The whole variable domain, remainder taken from reference TRBV5-1 and TRBJ2-5, is KAGVTQTPRYLIKTRGQQVTLSCSPISGHRSVSWYQQTPGQGLQFLFEYFSETQRNKGNFPGRFSGRQFSNSRSEMNVSTLELGDSALYLCASSPYARRGQETQYFGPGTRLLVL.